The 16 T cell receptor beta chains presented below share a single source sample, sequenced in a study of T cell responses to AZD1222 COVID-19 vaccine. Some clones are missing from TCRdb's copy, which holds only in-frame ones; the method was immunoSEQ multiplex PCR. Of 75,000 to 100,000 clones in the sample, around nine tenths were seen once. This specimen was peripheral blood, taken on day 0 of AZD1222 vaccination. The receptors were gathered from an adult in good health.

In this sample, this clone turned up once. The rearrangement joins TRBV15 to TRBJ2-3, with TRBD2 as a possible D gene (6 bases). CDR3 size: 16 residues. The germline V gene encodes CDR1 LNHNV and CDR2 YYDKDF (reference sequence). V lost 5 bases to trimming and J lost 4 bases, with 19 bases between them. CDR3 region: CATSSPGAGRPDTQYF. For the CDR3, the DNA is TGTGCCACCAGCTCGCCTGGGGCGGGGAGGCCAGATACGCAGTATTTT.

The chain employs TRBV19 and TRBJ2-6, with 8 bases that match TRBD2. The germline V gene has CDR1 LNHDA and CDR2 SQIVND (reference sequence). Germline trimming cut 4 bases from V and 0 bases from J; bases unmatched to any gene: 8. The CDR3 totals 18 residues. In DNA form, the CDR3 reads TGTGCCAGTAGTACCCCCCTAGCGGGCGACTCTGGGGCCAACGTCCTGACTTTC. Protein: CASSTPLAGDSGANVLTF.

Here the CDR3 DNA reads TGTGCCAGCAGCGCCGGGGGAATCCCCTACAATGAGCAGTTCTTC. Protein product: CASSAGGIPYNEQFF. This sequence joins TRBV9 and TRBJ2-1, with D possibly being TRBD2 (6 bases). Germline V gene data show CDR1 as SGDLS and CDR2 as YYNGEE. V was clipped by 3 bases and J by 2 bases, with 12 bases between them. The CDR3 runs to 15 residues.

This chain joins TRBV5-4 and TRBJ2-3, with D possibly matching TRBD1 (6 bases). The V gene lost 2 bases and the J gene lost 6 bases, with 19 bases spanning the gap. The germline gives CDR1 SGHNT, CDR2 YYREEE (reference sequence). The CDR3 extends over 16 amino acids. The CDR3 here is CASSFPGAQMWDTQYF. As DNA, the CDR3 is TGTGCCAGCAGCTTTCCAGGGGCGCAAATGTGGGATACGCAGTATTTT. The variable domain in full, with the rest retrieved from reference TRBV5-4 and TRBJ2-3, is ETGVTQSPTHLIKTRGQQVTLRCSSQSGHNTVSWYQQALGQGPQFIFQYYREEENGRGNFPPRFSGLQFPNYSSELNVNALELDDSALYLCASSFPGAQMWDTQYFGPGTRLTVL.

The rearrangement joins TRBV27 to TRBJ1-2; D unclear. Per germline, CDR1 MNHEY and CDR2 SMNVEV (reference sequence). V dropped 5 bases and J dropped 4 bases, with 20 bases sitting between them. The CDR3 extends over 16 amino acids. This CDR3 is CASSPRNPSLGYGYTF. The CDR3 nucleotides are TGTGCCAGCAGTCCCCGTAATCCCAGCCTGGGCTATGGCTACACCTTC.

The rearrangement uses TRBV11-2 and TRBJ1-2; a weak D match, TRBD1 (5 bases). CDR3 length: 14 residues. Per the germline V gene, CDR1 is SGHAT and CDR2 is FQNNGV. V shed 5 bases and J shed 5 bases, with 15 bases lying between them. DNA for the CDR3: TGTGCCAGCAGCCCGGATTTGGGGGGGTATGGCTACACCTTC. Protein: CASSPDLGGYGYTF.

This clone was recorded only once. The rearrangement uses TRBV5-1 and TRBJ2-1; 7 nucleotides line up with TRBD2. With V trimmed by 2 bases and J by 0 bases, 5 bases remained unmatched. This CDR3 comprises 16 residues. Per the germline V gene, CDR1 is SGHRS and CDR2 is YFSETQ. This CDR3 is CASSFGGINSYNEQFF. The CDR3 nucleotides are TGCGCCAGCAGCTTCGGGGGGATCAACTCCTACAATGAGCAGTTCTTC.

The chain's CDR3 is CASSYSSGGSSYEQYF. CDR3 sequence (DNA): TGTGCCAGCAGTTACTCGTCCGGCGGGAGCTCCTACGAGCAGTACTTC. The chain is built from TRBV6-5 and TRBJ2-7; 7 bases line up with TRBD2. After removal of 0 bases from V and 0 bases from J, the junction contained 5 bases not matched to a gene. This CDR3 comprises 16 residues. CDR1 is MNHEY, CDR2 SVGAGI, per germline.

CDR3 sequence reads: CASTPRSLTYNEQFF. DNA for the CDR3: TGTGCCAGCACCCCTCGAAGTCTAACCTACAATGAGCAGTTCTTC. This chain joins TRBV7-8 and TRBJ2-1; D is unclear. This CDR3 is built from 15 residues. CDR1 is SGHVS and CDR2 is FQNEAQ in the germline V gene. Between the trimmed V and J ends, which lost 7 bases and 2 bases, there was a span of 15 bases.

This chain joins TRBV5-1 and TRBJ1-1; D possibly corresponds to TRBD1 (6 bases). Germline CDR1 and CDR2: SGHRS and YFSETQ. V lost 3 bases to trimming and J lost 4 bases, with 13 bases between them. The CDR3 spans 14 residues. The CDR3 DNA reads as TGCGCCAGCAGCTCACAGGGAGGGGGCACTGAAGCTTTCTTT. Translation: CASSSQGGGTEAFF.

This rearrangement joins TRBV19 to TRBJ1-1; 9 nucleotides align to TRBD1. CDR3 length: 14 residues. V lost 5 bases and J lost 6; bases outside the gene matches: 7. Germline V gene sequence: CDR1 LNHDA, CDR2 SQIVND (reference sequence). CDR3 loop: CASSQGQGRPEAFF. CDR3 nucleotide sequence: TGTGCCAGTAGTCAGGGACAGGGCAGGCCTGAAGCTTTCTTT.

This sequence joins TRBV7-3 and TRBJ2-3; weak D call: TRBD1 (6 bases). V lost 5 bases and J 7 bases, leaving 16 bases between the germline ends. Germline V CDR1 and CDR2: SGHTA, FQGTGA. The CDR3 is made up of 14 amino acids. DNA for the CDR3: TGTGCCAGCAGCCTGCAAACAGGGTCAAATACGCAGTATTTT. This translates into CASSLQTGSNTQYF.

The chain links TRBV6-2 or TRBV6-3 to TRBJ2-7; possibly TRBD2 for D (5 bases). Germline V gives CDR1 MNHEY, CDR2 SVGEGT. Trimming left V 3 bases short and J 4 bases short, with 13 bases between. The CDR3 spans 14 residues. DNA for the CDR3: TGTGCCAGCAGTTATTCCTGGGGAGCTTACGAGCAGTACTTC. Its protein is CASSYSWGAYEQYF.

This clone was detected only a few times. The V and J genes are TRBV3-1 (or the pseudogene TRBV3-2) and TRBJ1-1; D is ambiguous. The CDR3 length is 14 residues. Trimming cost V 1 base and J 5 bases, with 11 bases left between them. Germline loops: CDR1 LGHDT, CDR2 YNNKEL (reference sequence). CDR3 nucleotides: TGTGCCAGCAGCCAAGTTGGTGGGGAGACTGAAGCTTTCTTT. It yields the protein CASSQVGGETEAFF.

This rearrangement joins TRBV28 to TRBJ1-4, with D unclear. Germline V lookup: CDR1 MDHEN, CDR2 SYDVKM. This CDR3 is 13 amino acids long. Trimming pared 7 bases from V and 8 bases from J, leaving 14 bases between. In nucleotides, the CDR3 is TGTGCCAGCATAGGGCCCGGGGTCGAAAAACTGTTTTTT. This sequence encodes CASIGPGVEKLFF.

V is TRBV3-1 (or the pseudogene TRBV3-2) and J is TRBJ1-2; tentatively, D is TRBD1 (5 bases). Trimming removed 0 bases at V and 6 bases at J, with 8 bases between. Per germline, CDR1 LGHDT and CDR2 YNNKEL (reference sequence). There are 13 residues in the CDR3. DNA for the CDR3: TGTGCCAGCAGCCAAGAAGAAGGGGATGGCTACACCTTC. It codes for CASSQEEGDGYTF.